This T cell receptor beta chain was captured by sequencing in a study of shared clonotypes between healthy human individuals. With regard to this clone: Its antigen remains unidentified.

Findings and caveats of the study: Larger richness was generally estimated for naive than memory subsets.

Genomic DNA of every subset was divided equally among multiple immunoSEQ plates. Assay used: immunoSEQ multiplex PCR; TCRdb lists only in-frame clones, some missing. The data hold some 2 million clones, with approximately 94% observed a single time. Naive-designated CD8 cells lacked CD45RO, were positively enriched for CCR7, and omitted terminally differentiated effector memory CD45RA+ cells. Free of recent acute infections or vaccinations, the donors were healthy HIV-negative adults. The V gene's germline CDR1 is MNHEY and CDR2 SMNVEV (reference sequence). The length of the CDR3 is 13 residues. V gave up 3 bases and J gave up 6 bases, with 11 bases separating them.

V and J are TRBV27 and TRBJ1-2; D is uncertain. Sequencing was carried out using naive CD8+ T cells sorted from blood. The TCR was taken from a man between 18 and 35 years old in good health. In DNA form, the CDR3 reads TGTGCCAGCAGTTTGAATTGGAGAGATGGCTACACCTTC. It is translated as CASSLNWRDGYTF.